This T cell receptor beta chain came from a study of response to subunit inactivated influenza vaccine. TCRdb fed the RT-PCR reads into MiXCR, producing one record per CDR3 protein. The sample records around 570,000 distinct CDR3 sequences, 7.6% being singletons. Germline V gene lookup returns CDR1 SEHNR and CDR2 FQNEAQ (reference sequence). This CDR3 has 16 amino acids. V lost 0 bases and J lost 4; bases outside the gene matches: 5. The study, taken as a whole, reports: Authors proposed each seasonal influenza vaccination draws in few new T cells.

This clonotype was recorded many times. The antigen is not known. This chain links TRBV7-9 with TRBJ2-5, with 10 bases matching TRBD2. This TCR came from a man aged 50-75 years who received an inactivated influenza vaccine. Specimen: PBMCs from blood, collected around 2 years after vaccination. DNA of the CDR3: TGTGCCAGCAGCTTAGCGCTAGCGGGAGCTTTAGAGACCCAGTACTTC. Its protein product is CASSLALAGALETQYF.